The clone carrying this TCR beta chain was recorded many times. The antigen remains undetermined. The library was made from cDNA and included unique molecular identifiers. One entry per CDR3 protein results from TCRdb running MiXCR on the PCR reads. In the table there are about 680,000 distinct CDR3 sequences, 55% to 60% of which are singletons. This sample stems from a study of post-analysis software for immune sequencing data. Study background: The disease courses covered relapsing-remitting, secondary progressive and progressive-relapsing multiple sclerosis.

The ends lost 0 bases at V and 3 bases at J; junction bases unmatched: 1. The CDR3 covers 14 residues. Germline V gene sequence: CDR1 SGHRS, CDR2 YFSETQ. Study-wide results and caveats: About 5 TRBV segments occurring more often in patients than controls included TRBV5-6, TRBV5-1 and TRBV20-1. Significantly decreased normalized Chao1 diversity was recorded for multiple sclerosis patients relative to controls.

The chain couples TRBV5-1 to TRBJ2-3, with 7 nucleotides matching TRBD2. This sequence was found in a girl aged 2 to 9 with multiple sclerosis. The sequenced sample consisted of blood. CDR3 sequence: CASSLGLATDTQYF. The CDR3 DNA reads TGCGCCAGCAGCTTGGGACTAGCTACAGATACGCAGTATTTT.